The clone carrying this TCR beta chain has a count of ten or more. Its antigen is undetermined. Prior to thyroid surgery, none of the patients had received any treatment. This sample stems from a study of metastatic and nonmetastatic thyroid tumors. The wider study: Repertoire comparison spanned blood and tumor or nodule tissue of malignant and benign thyroid patients. Study findings and constraints: Malignant tumors reportedly showed significantly higher TCR beta diversity than benign nodules in both blood and tumor.

Original data processing: What underpinned the distant-metastasis classifier for papillary thyroid cancer was the set of CDR3 differences across clinicopathological groups. TCRdb re-called the PCR reads through MiXCR. V and J calls and clone size were set by TCRdb, not the authors. The sample carries roughly 15,000 clones, 20% to 25% recorded once. Trimming cost V 3 bases and J 3 bases; bases outside gene matches: 4. Germline-derived CDR1 and CDR2 are SEHNR and FQNEAQ (reference sequence). The CDR3 runs to 16 residues. This TCR was sampled from a female donor with papillary thyroid cancer or a benign thyroid nodule (not recorded which). Some clones in this sample may be carry-over from other donors' samples. Sequenced sample: tumor tissue. This sequence joins TRBV7-9 and TRBJ2-7; TRBD2 agrees at 14 bases. The CDR3 loop reads CASSLGLAGARYEQYF. The CDR3 bases are TGTGCCAGCAGCTTGGGACTAGCGGGAGCTCGCTACGAGCAGTACTTC.